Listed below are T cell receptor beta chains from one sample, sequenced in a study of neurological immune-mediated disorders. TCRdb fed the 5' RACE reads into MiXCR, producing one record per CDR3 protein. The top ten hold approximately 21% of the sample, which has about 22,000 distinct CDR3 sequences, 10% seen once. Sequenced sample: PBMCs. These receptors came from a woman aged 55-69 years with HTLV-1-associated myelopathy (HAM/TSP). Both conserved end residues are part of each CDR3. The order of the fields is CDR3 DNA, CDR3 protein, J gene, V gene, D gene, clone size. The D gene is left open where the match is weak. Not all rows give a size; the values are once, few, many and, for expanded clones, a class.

CDR3 DNA: TGTGCCAGCAGTTTACAGGGGGGTCTTCCCTCTGGGGCCAACGTCCTGACTTTC
CDR3 protein: CASSLQGGLPSGANVLTF
J gene: TRBJ2-6
V gene: TRBV6-6
D gene: TRBD1
clone size: many

CDR3 DNA: TGTGCCAGCAGCCAAAGTCCCTCTGGAAACACCATATATTTT
CDR3 protein: CASSQSPSGNTIYF
J gene: TRBJ1-3
V gene: TRBV14
D gene: .
clone size: many

CDR3 DNA: TGCAGTGCCAGACTAAAAAATTCGGCAGATACGCAGTATTTT
CDR3 protein: CSARLKNSADTQYF
J gene: TRBJ2-3
V gene: TRBV20-1
D gene: .
clone size: many

CDR3 DNA: TGTGCCAGTAGCGATAGAATTAACACTGAAGCTTTCTTT
CDR3 protein: CASSDRINTEAFF
J gene: TRBJ1-1
V gene: TRBV19
D gene: .
clone size: many

CDR3 DNA: TGTGCCAGCACGCAGCCTTCGAACACCGGGGAGCTGTTTTTT
CDR3 protein: CASTQPSNTGELFF
J gene: TRBJ2-2
V gene: TRBV7-9
D gene: .
clone size: many

CDR3 DNA: TGCAGTGCTAGAGACAGGGAGGATCAGCCCCAGCATTTT
CDR3 protein: CSARDREDQPQHF
J gene: TRBJ1-5
V gene: TRBV20-1
D gene: .
clone size: many

CDR3 DNA: TGCGCCAGCAGCTTAGGACAGGGGGCAGATACGCAGTATTTT
CDR3 protein: CASSLGQGADTQYF
J gene: TRBJ2-3
V gene: TRBV5-1
D gene: TRBD1
clone size: many

CDR3 DNA: TGCAGTGCTCCTAGCGGGGGGGCGGTAAATGAGCAGTTCTTC
CDR3 protein: CSAPSGGAVNEQFF
J gene: TRBJ2-1
V gene: TRBV20-1
D gene: TRBD2
clone size: many

CDR3 DNA: TGCAGTGCTAGAGGATTGACCGAGACAGCCACCGGGGAGCTGTTTTTT
CDR3 protein: CSARGLTETATGELFF
J gene: TRBJ2-2
V gene: TRBV20-1
D gene: .
clone size: many

CDR3 DNA: TGTGCCAGCAGTTACGACATCGACTACAATGAGCAGTTCTTC
CDR3 protein: CASSYDIDYNEQFF
J gene: TRBJ2-1
V gene: TRBV6-5
D gene: .
clone size: many

CDR3 DNA: TGCAGCGTTGACCCACAGGGGAGAGCTTTCTTT
CDR3 protein: CSVDPQGRAFF
J gene: TRBJ1-1
V gene: TRBV29-1
D gene: TRBD1
clone size: .

CDR3 DNA: TGTGCCAGCAGTCGGACAGGGTATTATGAAAAACTGTTTTTT
CDR3 protein: CASSRTGYYEKLFF
J gene: TRBJ1-4
V gene: TRBV2
D gene: TRBD1
clone size: many

CDR3 DNA: TGTGCCAGCAGCCCAATAGCGGGGGGGGCAGATACGCAGTATTTT
CDR3 protein: CASSPIAGGADTQYF
J gene: TRBJ2-3
V gene: TRBV14
D gene: TRBD2
clone size: many

CDR3 DNA: TGTGCCAGCAGTGAACCCACGAGGGTCTACAACACCGGGGAGCTGTTTTTT
CDR3 protein: CASSEPTRVYNTGELFF
J gene: TRBJ2-2
V gene: TRBV6-1
D gene: .
clone size: many

CDR3 DNA: TGCGCCAGCAGCTTGGCGGTGGTGGGGCAGGGTACCTACAATGAGCAGTTCTTC
CDR3 protein: CASSLAVVGQGTYNEQFF
J gene: TRBJ2-1
V gene: TRBV5-1
D gene: .
clone size: many

CDR3 DNA: TGTGCCTTGAGTCCCGACAGATACGAGCAGTACTTC
CDR3 protein: CALSPDRYEQYF
J gene: TRBJ2-7
V gene: TRBV30
D gene: .
clone size: .

CDR3 DNA: TGCGCCAGCAGCTCGGACAGCTCTGGAAACACCATATATTTT
CDR3 protein: CASSSDSSGNTIYF
J gene: TRBJ1-3
V gene: TRBV5-1
D gene: .
clone size: medium-sized

CDR3 DNA: TGCGCCAGCAGCTTCGCAGGGGAGAGCTCCTACGAGCAGTACTTC
CDR3 protein: CASSFAGESSYEQYF
J gene: TRBJ2-7
V gene: TRBV5-1
D gene: .
clone size: many

CDR3 DNA: TGCGCCAGCAGCTTGGAGTCCCTTAGGGGCGAGCAGTACTTC
CDR3 protein: CASSLESLRGEQYF
J gene: TRBJ2-7
V gene: TRBV5-1
D gene: .
clone size: many

CDR3 DNA: TGCAGTGCTATGTCCGTCCTGAGCTCCTACGAGCAGTACTTC
CDR3 protein: CSAMSVLSSYEQYF
J gene: TRBJ2-7
V gene: TRBV20-1
D gene: .
clone size: medium-sized

CDR3 DNA: TGTGCCAGCTCGATGACAGGAACCTACGAGCAGTACTTC
CDR3 protein: CASSMTGTYEQYF
J gene: TRBJ2-7
V gene: TRBV18
D gene: .
clone size: many

CDR3 DNA: TGTGCCAGCAGCTCGACTGGACGGTACGAGCAGTACTTC
CDR3 protein: CASSSTGRYEQYF
J gene: TRBJ2-7
V gene: TRBV5-6
D gene: .
clone size: many

CDR3 DNA: TGTGCCATTGGACAGGGGAACACCGGGGAGCTGTTTTTT
CDR3 protein: CAIGQGNTGELFF
J gene: TRBJ2-2
V gene: TRBV10-3
D gene: TRBD1
clone size: many

CDR3 DNA: TGCAGTGCTACGGATCCTAGCACAGATACGCAGTATTTT
CDR3 protein: CSATDPSTDTQYF
J gene: TRBJ2-3
V gene: TRBV20-1
D gene: .
clone size: many

CDR3 DNA: TGCGCCAGCAGCGCACAAGAGACCCAGTACTTC
CDR3 protein: CASSAQETQYF
J gene: TRBJ2-5
V gene: TRBV5-1
D gene: .
clone size: many

CDR3 DNA: TGCGCCAGCAGCTTCCGGGACAGGGGAGGTTCACCCCTCCACTTT
CDR3 protein: CASSFRDRGGSPLHF
J gene: TRBJ1-6
V gene: TRBV5-1
D gene: TRBD1
clone size: many

CDR3 DNA: TGTGCCTGGAGTGTACTTAAGGGTACCGGGGAGCTGTTTTTT
CDR3 protein: CAWSVLKGTGELFF
J gene: TRBJ2-2
V gene: TRBV30
D gene: .
clone size: many

CDR3 DNA: TGCGCCAGCAGCTTGGAGTTGGGGAATCAGCCCCAGCATTTT
CDR3 protein: CASSLELGNQPQHF
J gene: TRBJ1-5
V gene: TRBV5-1
D gene: .
clone size: many

CDR3 DNA: TGCAGTGCTCCTTACAGGGTTGGGGTGTTTTTGGATGGCTACACCTTC
CDR3 protein: CSAPYRVGVFLDGYTF
J gene: TRBJ1-2
V gene: TRBV20-1
D gene: .
clone size: many

CDR3 DNA: TGCAGTGCGCCCCGCGCCGGGACAATCGTGCGAGAGCAGTTCTTC
CDR3 protein: CSAPRAGTIVREQFF
J gene: TRBJ2-1
V gene: TRBV20-1
D gene: .
clone size: .

CDR3 DNA: TGTGCCAGCTCAATTTGGGGGCAGACACACATGAACACTGAAGCTTTCTTT
CDR3 protein: CASSIWGQTHMNTEAFF
J gene: TRBJ1-1
V gene: TRBV18
D gene: .
clone size: many

CDR3 DNA: TGTGCCACCGGCCAGGACAGGGGGAACTACAATGAGCAGTTCTTC
CDR3 protein: CATGQDRGNYNEQFF
J gene: TRBJ2-1
V gene: TRBV15
D gene: TRBD1
clone size: many

CDR3 DNA: TGTGCCAGCAGCTTAACGGCGCAGAGCAATCAGCCCCAGCATTTT
CDR3 protein: CASSLTAQSNQPQHF
J gene: TRBJ1-5
V gene: TRBV11-2
D gene: .
clone size: few

CDR3 DNA: TGCAGTGCTGCACAGGGGGAGGATGGCTACACCTTC
CDR3 protein: CSAAQGEDGYTF
J gene: TRBJ1-2
V gene: TRBV20-1
D gene: TRBD1
clone size: few

CDR3 DNA: TGTGCCAGTAGAAGAATACAGGCGACAGACACTGAAGCTTTCTTT
CDR3 protein: CASRRIQATDTEAFF
J gene: TRBJ1-1
V gene: TRBV19
D gene: .
clone size: many

CDR3 DNA: TGTGCCAGCAGTGAACCCCTTGAAGGCTACACCTTC
CDR3 protein: CASSEPLEGYTF
J gene: TRBJ1-2
V gene: TRBV25-1
D gene: .
clone size: .

CDR3 DNA: TGCGCCAGCACCGCTGGGGCCGGGCGCTACAATGAGCAGTTCTTC
CDR3 protein: CASTAGAGRYNEQFF
J gene: TRBJ2-1
V gene: TRBV5-1
D gene: .
clone size: many

CDR3 DNA: TGCAGTGCTTGGGGGGGGGACATCAACTATGGCTACACCTTC
CDR3 protein: CSAWGGDINYGYTF
J gene: TRBJ1-2
V gene: TRBV20-1
D gene: .
clone size: many

CDR3 DNA: TGTGCCAGCAGTGCGAGACAGGAAAATTCACCCCTCCACTTT
CDR3 protein: CASSARQENSPLHF
J gene: TRBJ1-6
V gene: TRBV6-5
D gene: .
clone size: many

CDR3 DNA: TGTGCCTGGAGCCGGGGACAGGTCCTATCCCAGCCCCAGCATTTT
CDR3 protein: CAWSRGQVLSQPQHF
J gene: TRBJ1-5
V gene: TRBV30
D gene: TRBD1
clone size: many

CDR3 DNA: TGTGCCAGCAGCCAAGCGTGGACAGGGAGAACAGATACGCAGTATTTT
CDR3 protein: CASSQAWTGRTDTQYF
J gene: TRBJ2-3
V gene: TRBV3-1
D gene: TRBD1
clone size: many

CDR3 DNA: TGCAGTGGTACCGACTTCGAGACCCAGTACTTC
CDR3 protein: CSGTDFETQYF
J gene: TRBJ2-5
V gene: TRBV20-1
D gene: .
clone size: many

CDR3 DNA: TGCAGCGTGGGAACAGGGGGAAATCAGCCCCAGCATTTT
CDR3 protein: CSVGTGGNQPQHF
J gene: TRBJ1-5
V gene: TRBV29-1
D gene: TRBD1
clone size: many

CDR3 DNA: TGCGCCAGCAGCCCTGGAGAGGTGATGGGGCCACCGGCTTTCTTT
CDR3 protein: CASSPGEVMGPPAFF
J gene: TRBJ1-1
V gene: TRBV5-1
D gene: .
clone size: many

CDR3 DNA: TGTGCCAGCAGAAACCCCAGAGGGAGCTTAGTCTATTCACCCCTCCACTTT
CDR3 protein: CASRNPRGSLVYSPLHF
J gene: TRBJ1-6
V gene: TRBV11-2
D gene: .
clone size: many

CDR3 DNA: TGCAGTGCTAGAGGCCCGTTTCCGGGACAGGGGGTGACTCTTCCTACGTTT
CDR3 protein: CSARGPFPGQGVTLPTF
J gene: TRBJ1-2
V gene: TRBV20-1
D gene: TRBD1
clone size: many

CDR3 DNA: TGTGCCAGCAGCCCAGACATAAGGACAGGGATAGAAACCGGGGAGCTGTTTTTT
CDR3 protein: CASSPDIRTGIETGELFF
J gene: TRBJ2-2
V gene: TRBV3-1
D gene: TRBD1
clone size: many

CDR3 DNA: TGCAGTGCCCTTGGGGAAGGGGCCTACGAGCAGTACTTC
CDR3 protein: CSALGEGAYEQYF
J gene: TRBJ2-7
V gene: TRBV20-1
D gene: .
clone size: many

CDR3 DNA: TGTGCCAGCAGCTTTGGGCGGGGGGACAACTACGAGCAGTACTTC
CDR3 protein: CASSFGRGDNYEQYF
J gene: TRBJ2-7
V gene: TRBV11-2
D gene: TRBD2
clone size: .

CDR3 DNA: TGCGCCAGCAGCTTGGACCCCGGAGGGGTTCAGCCCCAGCATTTT
CDR3 protein: CASSLDPGGVQPQHF
J gene: TRBJ1-5
V gene: TRBV5-1
D gene: .
clone size: many

CDR3 DNA: TGCAGTGCTCTTGGACTAGCGGGGGGCCACAATGAGCAGTTCTTC
CDR3 protein: CSALGLAGGHNEQFF
J gene: TRBJ2-1
V gene: TRBV20-1
D gene: TRBD2
clone size: many

CDR3 DNA: TGCAGTGCTCGTGACTGGGGTTGGACTGAAGCTTTCTTT
CDR3 protein: CSARDWGWTEAFF
J gene: TRBJ1-1
V gene: TRBV20-1
D gene: .
clone size: medium-sized

CDR3 DNA: TGCAGTGCTCCCATCGGGGGGCTAAGCGAGCAGTACTTC
CDR3 protein: CSAPIGGLSEQYF
J gene: TRBJ2-7
V gene: TRBV20-1
D gene: .
clone size: many